This T cell receptor beta chain was documented in a study of blood T cell repertoires in COVID-19. The data were produced by immunoSEQ multiplex PCR, yet TCRdb's version contains in-frame clones alone and is incomplete. This table holds more than 100,000 clones, 84% found once. Trimming cost V 0 bases and J 5 bases; bases outside gene matches: 4. Germline CDR1 is LGHNA and CDR2 is YNFKEQ. The CDR3 is made up of 16 amino acids. This TCR derives from a human donor in a cohort sampled during active or convalescent COVID-19. The gene calls are TRBV4-2 and TRBJ2-2, with 9 nucleotides matching TRBD2. The sample was peripheral blood. CDR3 loop: CASSQDRSGGTGELFF. DNA of the CDR3: TGTGCCAGCAGCCAAGATCGAAGCGGGGGGACCGGGGAGCTGTTTTTT.